These 19 T cell receptor beta chains were sequenced from one sample in a study of blood T cell repertoires in COVID-19. The table came from immunoSEQ multiplex PCR; TCRdb's copy has only in-frame clones and leaves some out. The table records just under 9,000 clones, around 88% of them present only once. The sample consisted of peripheral blood. These receptors originate from a human donor with active COVID-19. The donor label of this sample is uncertain.

The chain joins TRBV4-3 to TRBJ1-5, with D hard to call. CDR1 is LGHNA, CDR2 YSLEER, per germline. V lost 4 bases and J 0 bases, leaving 10 bases between the germline ends. This CDR3 region has 15 residues. CDR3 amino acids: CASSPGHYSNQPQHF. In nucleotides, the CDR3 is TGCGCCAGCAGCCCCGGCCACTATAGCAATCAGCCCCAGCATTTT.

This clone was counted only a few times. In the same sample, other DNA sequences code for this CDR3. CDR3 in amino acids: CASSLRGNTEAFF. CDR3 in DNA: TGTGCCAGCAGTTTAAGAGGGAACACTGAAGCTTTCTTT. The rearrangement links TRBV27 to TRBJ1-1; unclear D gene. The germline CDR1 and CDR2 sequences are MNHEY and SMNVEV (reference sequence). With 2 bases removed from V and 1 base from J, the gap between germline ends came to 5 bases. The CDR3 covers 13 residues.

In DNA form, the CDR3 reads TGTGCCAGCAGCCCTTCGGTGACAGGGGAGGACTGGAGCAATCAGCCCCAGCATTTT. It translates to CASSPSVTGEDWSNQPQHF. This chain links TRBV7-6 with TRBJ1-5; TRBD1 agrees at 8 bases. With V trimmed by 5 bases and J by 1 base, 16 bases remained unmatched. CDR3 length equals 19 residues. Germline CDR1 SGHVS, CDR2 FNYEAQ.

The CDR3 is CASSLTGGNEKLFF. The CDR3 DNA reads as TGTGCCAGCAGCTTGACAGGGGGAAATGAAAAACTGTTTTTT. The chain recombines TRBV6-5 with TRBJ1-4; TRBD1 agrees at 9 bases. CDR1 MNHEY and CDR2 SVGAGI come from the germline V gene. V lost 6 bases and J lost 5; bases outside the gene matches: 4. The length of the CDR3 is 14 residues.

J is TRBJ2-3 and V is TRBV4-2; 9 nucleotides align to TRBD2. CDR3 length equals 19 residues. Trimming took 1 base from V and 3 from J; bases not matched to a gene: 14. Germline V gene data show CDR1 as LGHNA and CDR2 as YNFKEQ. DNA for the CDR3: TGTGCCAGCAGCCAAGCCGTGTGGATAGCGGGAGTTGGTACAGATACGCAGTATTTT. This encodes CASSQAVWIAGVGTDTQYF.

The chain has TRBV6-5 and TRBJ2-3, with 7 positions matching TRBD2. Germline V gene data show CDR1 as MNHEY and CDR2 as SVGAGI. The trim removed 7 bases at V and 5 bases at J, leaving 12 bases unmatched. This CDR3 spans 15 amino acids. The CDR3 loop is CASTPNAGVIDTQYF. In DNA form, the CDR3 reads TGTGCCAGCACCCCTAACGCGGGAGTAATAGATACGCAGTATTTT.

This sequence joins TRBV7-8 and TRBJ2-3, with a weak D call TRBD2 (6 bases). The CDR3 extends over 16 amino acids. From germline, CDR1 is SGHVS and CDR2 FQNEAQ. Trimming took off 3 bases at V and 5 bases at J, with 18 bases between the two ends. DNA for the CDR3: TGTGCCAGCAGCTTCCGGGACTCACAGTGGAGAGATACGCAGTATTTT. Its translation is CASSFRDSQWRDTQYF. Based on the CDR3 plus reference TRBV7-8 and TRBJ2-3, the full variable domain is GAGVSQSPRYKVAKRGQDVALRCDPISGHVSLFWYQQALGQGPEFLTYFQNEAQLDKSGLPSDRFFAERPEGSVSTLKIQRTQQEDSAVYLCASSFRDSQWRDTQYFGPGTRLTVL.

The V and J genes are TRBV7-6 and TRBJ2-7; D unresolved. Germline loops: CDR1 SGHVS, CDR2 FNYEAQ. The CDR3 runs 12 residues. Deletions cut 5 bases from V and 3 bases from J, with 8 bases between. The CDR3 region is CASSDDIYEQYF. The CDR3 nucleotides read TGTGCCAGCAGCGATGACATCTACGAGCAGTACTTC. Based on the CDR3 plus reference TRBV7-6 and TRBJ2-7, the full variable domain is GAGVSQSPRYKVTKRGQDVALRCDPISGHVSLYWYRQALGQGPEFLTYFNYEAQQDKSGLPNDRFSAERPEGSISTLTIQRTEQRDSAMYRCASSDDIYEQYFGPGTRLTVT.

The chain combines TRBV28 with TRBJ1-6, with D perhaps matching TRBD1 (5 bases). This CDR3 has 15 amino acids. Trimming took 6 bases from V and 7 from J, leaving 16 bases between them. Germline CDR1 is MDHEN and CDR2 is SYDVKM. CDR3 in amino acids: CASRALGKGNSPLHF. The DNA for the CDR3 is TGTGCCAGCAGAGCACTCGGAAAGGGGAATTCACCCCTCCACTTT.

The rearrangement joins TRBV4-2 to TRBJ1-6; unclear D gene. Trimming removed 0 bases at V and 1 base at J, with 10 bases between. Germline V gives CDR1 LGHNA, CDR2 YNFKEQ. CDR3 length equals 17 residues. The CDR3, as DNA: TGTGCCAGCAGCCAAGAACAGAGGGTTTCCTATAATTCACCCCTCCACTTT. Translating gives CASSQEQRVSYNSPLHF.

CDR3 bases: TGTGCCTGGAGTACGGACAGGGGGGCTCAGCCCCAGCATTTT. Its translation is CAWSTDRGAQPQHF. The chain has TRBV30 and TRBJ1-5, with 10 bases fitting TRBD1. Germline V gene sequence: CDR1 GTSNPN, CDR2 SVGIG (reference sequence). Trimming cost V 2 bases and J 6 bases; bases outside gene matches: 4. This CDR3 is built from 14 residues.

The chain joins TRBV11-2 to TRBJ2-3, with 10 bases aligning to TRBD2. This CDR3 comprises 18 residues. The V gene end was trimmed by 1 base and the J gene end by 3 bases; junction bases not matched to a gene: 10. Germline-derived CDR1 and CDR2 are SGHAT and FQNNGV. The CDR3 here is CASSLGLLAGYSTDTQYF. The CDR3 DNA is TGTGCCAGCAGCTTAGGCCTACTAGCGGGATATTCAACAGATACGCAGTATTTT.

This clone was seen a handful of times. The V gene is TRBV7-9, the J gene TRBJ1-1; the match to TRBD1 covers 9 bases. The ends lost 5 bases at V and 4 bases at J; junction bases unmatched: 2. The germline V gene has CDR1 SEHNR and CDR2 FQNEAQ (reference sequence). This CDR3 contains 13 residues. The CDR3 DNA reads TGTGCCAGCAGCGAGGACAGGGGCACTGAAGCTTTCTTT. This encodes CASSEDRGTEAFF.

V usage is TRBV5-5 and J usage is TRBJ2-7; weak D call: TRBD2 (6 bases). V was cut by 3 bases and J by 7 bases, with 14 bases left in between. The germline gives CDR1 SGHKS, CDR2 YYEKEE (reference sequence). This CDR3 has 13 residues. Here the CDR3 DNA reads TGTGCCAGCAGCTCGAGGACGGCGGGGGAGCAGTACGTC. Amino acids: CASSSRTAGEQYV.

The chain recombines TRBV5-1 with TRBJ2-2; 7 nucleotides agree with TRBD1. CDR1 and CDR2 (germline): SGHRS, YFSETQ. The CDR3 is 16 residues long. The V gene end was trimmed by 0 bases and the J gene end by 3 bases; junction bases not matched to a gene: 5. CDR3 sequence: CASSLGPTGDTGELFF. The CDR3 nucleotides are TGCGCCAGCAGCTTGGGGCCAACAGGGGACACCGGGGAGCTGTTTTTT. The full variable domain, with the rest looked up from reference TRBV5-1 and TRBJ2-2, is KAGVTQTPRYLIKTRGQQVTLSCSPISGHRSVSWYQQTPGQGLQFLFEYFSETQRNKGNFPGRFSGRQFSNSRSEMNVSTLELGDSALYLCASSLGPTGDTGELFFGEGSRLTVL.

The genes are TRBV5-6 and TRBJ2-7; D remains unclear. V was cut by 0 bases and J by 3 bases, with 13 bases left in between. The CDR3 has 15 residues. CDR1 SGHDT and CDR2 YYEEEE come from the germline V gene. CDR3 in amino acids: CASSLGQSLYYEQYV. In nucleotides, the CDR3 is TGTGCCAGCAGCTTGGGGCAGTCACTATACTACGAGCAGTACGTC.

The chain carries TRBV24-1 and TRBJ2-1, with D tentatively TRBD2 (6 bases). There are 13 residues in the CDR3. The V gene lost 2 bases and the J gene lost 11 bases, with 12 bases spanning the gap. Germline loops: CDR1 KGHDR, CDR2 SFDVKD. The CDR3 DNA sequence: TGTGCCACCAGTGATTCGAGCCTAGCGAAGCAGTTCTTC. Its translation: CATSDSSLAKQFF.

The rearrangement links TRBV6-4 to TRBJ2-1; 10 positions match TRBD2. This CDR3 comprises 16 residues. CDR1 and CDR2 (germline): MRHNA, SNTAGT. The ends lost 0 bases at V and 1 base at J; junction bases unmatched: 0. DNA for the CDR3: TGTGCCAGCAGTGACTCGACTAGCGGGTCCTACAATGAGCAGTTCTTC. Its protein is CASSDSTSGSYNEQFF.

This clone was seen a single time. The rearrangement joins TRBV11-3 to TRBJ2-1, with 10 nucleotides matching TRBD2. Germline CDR1 and CDR2: SGHNT and YENEEA. The V and J ends lost 2 bases and 7 bases, in that order; junction bases with no gene match: 8. The CDR3 has 16 amino acids. The CDR3 sequence is CASSLSGASGSNEQFF. The CDR3 coding sequence is TGTGCCAGCAGCTTATCGGGGGCTAGCGGGAGTAATGAGCAGTTCTTC.